This is a list of T cell receptor beta chains from one sample in a study of shared clonotypes between healthy human individuals. Here immunoSEQ multiplex PCR was the method, and the copy in TCRdb shows in-frame clones only, minus some. Among about 490,000 clones listed, 79% were seen once. Specimen: PBMCs. The receptor source for this set is a woman aged 40 to 50 in good health. Some clones in this sample may be carry-over from other donors' samples. CDR3s include the opening cysteine and the closing phenylalanine or tryptophan. The order of the fields is D gene, clone size, J gene, V gene, CDR3 DNA, CDR3 protein. The D gene is left open where the match is weak. Clone size, where shown, is once, few, many, or a class for clones that have expanded.

>-|few|TRBJ1-5|TRBV7-2
TGTGCCAGCAGGGGGACGGGCAATCAGCCCCAGCATTTT
CASRGTGNQPQHF
>-|-|TRBJ2-3|TRBV29-1
TGCAGCGTTAACGACGTTTATAGCACAGATACGCAGTATTTT
CSVNDVYSTDTQYF
>-|-|TRBJ2-7|TRBV7-8
TGTGCCAGCAGCTTAGAAAGTCATCAGCAGTACTTC
CASSLESHQQYF
>TRBD2|-|TRBJ2-1|TRBV4-3
TGCGCCAGCAGCCAAGAACTAGCGGATTACAATGAGCAGTTCTTC
CASSQELADYNEQFF
>TRBD2|-|TRBJ2-3|TRBV4-2
TGTGCCAGCAGCCAAGGTGTACTAGCGGGAGACACAGATACGCAGTATTTT
CASSQGVLAGDTDTQYF
>-|-|TRBJ2-5|TRBV21-1
TGTGCCAGCAGCAAAGTAAGGACTAGCGGACTAGGGGAGACCCAGTACTTC
CASSKVRTSGLGETQYF
>-|-|TRBJ1-1|TRBV10-3
TGTGCCATCAGCGTAGCAGGGGAAGCGAACACTGAAGCTTTCTTT
CAISVAGEANTEAFF
>-|many|TRBJ1-4|TRBV5-4
TGTGCCAGCAGCTTGGAGAGGGGGAATAATGAAAAACTGTTTTTT
CASSLERGNNEKLFF
>TRBD2|-|TRBJ2-7|TRBV11-1
TGTGCCAGCAGCTTAGGTGGCGGGGGATGGGAGCAGTACTTC
CASSLGGGGWEQYF
>-|-|TRBJ1-2|TRBV28
TGTGCCAGCAGTTCACCCGGGGGCGCGGACTATGGCTACACCTTC
CASSSPGGADYGYTF
>TRBD1|-|TRBJ1-2|TRBV28
TGTGCCAGCAGTCCTCCTGGGGACAGCTATGGCTACACCTTC
CASSPPGDSYGYTF
>-|-|TRBJ1-5|TRBV28
TGTGCCAGCAAACTTCGGGGGGGGCCCGATCAACCCCAGCATTTT
CASKLRGGPDQPQHF
>-|few|TRBJ1-1|TRBV7-2
TGTGCCAGCAGCCTAGCCACCGGACAGATGAACACTGAAGCTTTCTTT
CASSLATGQMNTEAFF
>-|-|TRBJ1-2|TRBV29-1
TGCAGCGTTGAAGAGGCAGGGCATGGCTACACCTTC
CSVEEAGHGYTF
>TRBD1|-|TRBJ2-7|TRBV18
TGTGCCAGCTCACCCCCGGGACAGGGGTCCCCCTACGAGCAGTACTTC
CASSPPGQGSPYEQYF
>-|-|TRBJ1-4|TRBV6-5
TGTGCCAGCAGACAGGGTTCGGCTAATGAAAAACTGTTTTTT
CASRQGSANEKLFF
>-|-|TRBJ2-1|TRBV10-1
TGCGCCAGCAGTGTTGGCGGGATACCCTACAATGAGCAGTTCTTC
CASSVGGIPYNEQFF
>TRBD1|-|TRBJ1-4|TRBV30
TGTGCCTGGAGTGTCGTAGGGACAGGGTCAGAAAAACTGTTTTTT
CAWSVVGTGSEKLFF
>-|-|TRBJ2-1|TRBV2
TGTGCCAGCATGGGCAGGAGCTCCTACAATGAGCAGTTCTTC
CASMGRSSYNEQFF
>-|-|TRBJ1-5|TRBV10-3
TGTGCCACCAGGGAAGGGGCCCAGCACCAGCCCCAGCATTTT
CATREGAQHQPQHF
>TRBD2|once|TRBJ2-3|TRBV28
TGTGCCAGCAGCCTAAGCGGGGGTCCTCAGTATTTT
CASSLSGGPQYF
>-|-|TRBJ1-5|TRBV19
TGTGCCAGTAGTTCGGACAGCGATCAGCCCCAGCATTTT
CASSSDSDQPQHF
>-|few|TRBJ1-5|TRBV5-1
TGCGCCAGCAGCTTGTGGGCCGTAAGCAATCAGCCCCAGCATTTT
CASSLWAVSNQPQHF
>-|many|TRBJ1-2|TRBV7-9
TGTGCCAGCAGCTCGAAATTCTATGGCTACACCTTC
CASSSKFYGYTF
>TRBD1|-|TRBJ2-5|TRBV9
TGTGCCAGCAGCTCCGGACAGGGAGAGACCCAGTACTTC
CASSSGQGETQYF
>TRBD2|-|TRBJ2-7|TRBV4-1
TGCGCCAGCAGCCAAGGCCCTGCTAGCGGCCTCTACGAGCAGTACTTC
CASSQGPASGLYEQYF
>-|-|TRBJ1-1|TRBV6-1
TGTGCCAGCAGCGTGAGGGGGATAACTGAAGCTTTCTTT
CASSVRGITEAFF
>-|few|TRBJ2-1|TRBV28
TGTGCCAGCAGCCCAATACTAGGTTACTACAATGAGCAGTTCTTC
CASSPILGYYNEQFF
>-|-|TRBJ2-7|TRBV11-2
TGTGCCAGCAGCTTAGCGGGAGGGACAGCCGCTGAGCAGTACTTC
CASSLAGGTAAEQYF
>TRBD1|-|TRBJ2-7|TRBV28
TGTGCCAGCAGTACCCAAGGGGGCGGCTACGAGCAGTACTTC
CASSTQGGGYEQYF
>TRBD1|-|TRBJ2-1|TRBV10-3
TGTGCCATCAAGGCTGGACAGGGGGCTTACAATGAGCAGTTCTTC
CAIKAGQGAYNEQFF
>-|-|TRBJ1-2|TRBV11-3
TGTGCCAGCAGCCCCCGGGCCGGACGAGGCTACACCTTC
CASSPRAGRGYTF